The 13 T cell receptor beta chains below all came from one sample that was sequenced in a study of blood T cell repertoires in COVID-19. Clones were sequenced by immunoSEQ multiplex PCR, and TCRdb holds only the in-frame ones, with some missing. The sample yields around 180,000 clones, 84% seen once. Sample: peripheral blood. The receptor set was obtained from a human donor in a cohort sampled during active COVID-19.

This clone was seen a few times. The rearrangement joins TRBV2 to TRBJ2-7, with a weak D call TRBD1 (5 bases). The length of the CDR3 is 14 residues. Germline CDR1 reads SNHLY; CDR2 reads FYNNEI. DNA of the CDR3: TGTGCTAGTGGATGGGGCGGAGCCAGTTACGAGCAGTACTTC. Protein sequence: CASGWGGASYEQYF.

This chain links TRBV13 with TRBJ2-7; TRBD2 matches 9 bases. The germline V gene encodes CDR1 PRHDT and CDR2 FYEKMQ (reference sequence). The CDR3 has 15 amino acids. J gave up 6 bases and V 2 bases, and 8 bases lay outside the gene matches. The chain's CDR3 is CASSLPLGLASEQYF. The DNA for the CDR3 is TGTGCCAGCAGCTTACCACTGGGACTAGCAAGCGAGCAGTACTTC.

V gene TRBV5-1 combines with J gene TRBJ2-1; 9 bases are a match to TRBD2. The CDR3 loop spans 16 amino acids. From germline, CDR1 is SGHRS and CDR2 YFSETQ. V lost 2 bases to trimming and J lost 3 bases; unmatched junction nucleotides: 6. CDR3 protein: CASSLDLAGIYNEQFF. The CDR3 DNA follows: TGCGCCAGCAGCTTAGATCTAGCGGGGATCTACAATGAGCAGTTCTTC. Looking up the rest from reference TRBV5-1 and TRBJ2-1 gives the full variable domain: KAGVTQTPRYLIKTRGQQVTLSCSPISGHRSVSWYQQTPGQGLQFLFEYFSETQRNKGNFPGRFSGRQFSNSRSEMNVSTLELGDSALYLCASSLDLAGIYNEQFFGPGTRLTVL.

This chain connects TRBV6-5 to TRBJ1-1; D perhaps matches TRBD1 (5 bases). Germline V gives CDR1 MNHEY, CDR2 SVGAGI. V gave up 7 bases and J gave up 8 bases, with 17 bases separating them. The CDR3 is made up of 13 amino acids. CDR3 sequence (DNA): TGTGCCAGCACCCGAACGACGACAGCGGAAGCTTTCTTT. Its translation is CASTRTTTAEAFF.

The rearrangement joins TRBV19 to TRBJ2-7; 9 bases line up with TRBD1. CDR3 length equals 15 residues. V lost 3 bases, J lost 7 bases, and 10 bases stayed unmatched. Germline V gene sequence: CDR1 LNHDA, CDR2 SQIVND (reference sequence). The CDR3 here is CASSMSLGQGWEQYF. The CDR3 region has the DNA TGTGCCAGTAGTATGTCATTGGGACAGGGTTGGGAGCAGTACTTC.

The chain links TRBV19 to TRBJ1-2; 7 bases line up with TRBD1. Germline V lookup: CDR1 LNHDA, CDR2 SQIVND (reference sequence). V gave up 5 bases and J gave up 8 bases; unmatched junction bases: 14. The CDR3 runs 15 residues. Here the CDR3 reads CASSPSGGQSYGYTF. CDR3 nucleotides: TGTGCCAGTAGTCCCTCAGGGGGGCAGTCGTACGGCTACACCTTC.

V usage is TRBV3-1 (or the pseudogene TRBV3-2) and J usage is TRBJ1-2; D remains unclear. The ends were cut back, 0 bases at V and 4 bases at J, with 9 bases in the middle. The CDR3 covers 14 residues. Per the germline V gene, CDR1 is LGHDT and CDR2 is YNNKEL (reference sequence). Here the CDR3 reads CASSQDGLPYGYTF. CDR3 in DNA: TGTGCCAGCAGCCAAGACGGGTTGCCCTATGGCTACACCTTC.

The CDR3 DNA sequence: TGTGCCAGCAGCCAAATCGCAACCGGGACTACAACCTACGAGCAGTACTTC. Encoded protein: CASSQIATGTTTYEQYF. V and J are TRBV4-2 and TRBJ2-7, with 7 nucleotides matching TRBD2. The CDR3 loop spans 17 amino acids. Germline loops: CDR1 LGHNA, CDR2 YNFKEQ. V was clipped by 2 bases and J by 2 bases; unmatched bases: 12.

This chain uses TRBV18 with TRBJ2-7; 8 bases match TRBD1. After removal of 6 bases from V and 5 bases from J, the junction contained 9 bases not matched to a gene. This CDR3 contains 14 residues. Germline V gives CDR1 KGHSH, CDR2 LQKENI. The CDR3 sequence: CASSWTGSLHEQYF. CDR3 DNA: TGTGCCAGCTCTTGGACAGGGTCCCTCCACGAGCAGTACTTC.

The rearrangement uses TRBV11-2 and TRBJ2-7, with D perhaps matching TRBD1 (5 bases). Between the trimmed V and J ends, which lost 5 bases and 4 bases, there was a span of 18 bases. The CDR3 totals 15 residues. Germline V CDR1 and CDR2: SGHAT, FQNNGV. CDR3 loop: CASSPDFTGPYEQYF. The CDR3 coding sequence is TGTGCCAGCAGCCCCGATTTCACAGGTCCTTACGAGCAGTACTTC.

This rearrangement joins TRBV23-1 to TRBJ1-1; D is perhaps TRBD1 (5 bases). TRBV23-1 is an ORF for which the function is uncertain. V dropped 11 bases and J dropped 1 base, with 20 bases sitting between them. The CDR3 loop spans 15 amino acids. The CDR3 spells CAGTKPGLWNTEAFF. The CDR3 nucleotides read TGCGCCGGCACTAAACCGGGACTATGGAACACTGAAGCTTTCTTT.

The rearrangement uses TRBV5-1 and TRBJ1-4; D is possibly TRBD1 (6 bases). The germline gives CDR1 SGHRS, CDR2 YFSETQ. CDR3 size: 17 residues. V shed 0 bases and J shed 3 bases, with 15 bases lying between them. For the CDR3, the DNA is TGCGCCAGCAGCTTGGATAGCCAGGGGTCCCCTAATGAAAAACTGTTTTTT. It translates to CASSLDSQGSPNEKLFF.

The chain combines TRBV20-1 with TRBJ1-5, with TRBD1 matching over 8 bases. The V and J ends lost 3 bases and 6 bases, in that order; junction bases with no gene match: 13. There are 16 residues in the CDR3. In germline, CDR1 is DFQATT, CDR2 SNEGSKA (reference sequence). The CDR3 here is CSASNPGQGFGQPQHF. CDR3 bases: TGCAGTGCTAGTAACCCAGGACAGGGTTTCGGTCAGCCCCAGCATTTT.